The 26 T cell receptor beta chains below all came from one sample that was sequenced in a study of T cell repertoires in cytomegalovirus infection. TCRdb reprocessed the reads with MiXCR, giving one entry per CDR3 protein. The sample lists over 150,000 distinct CDR3 sequences; about 15% were seen once. The sample comprised CD8+ T cells from PBMCs. The receptors derive from a human donor in good health (CMV status not recorded). Some clones in this sample may be carry-over from other donors' samples.

This chain connects TRBV29-1 to TRBJ2-7, with a possible D match to TRBD1 (6 bases). Trimming took off 3 bases at V and 2 bases at J, with 17 bases between the two ends. The germline V gene encodes CDR1 SQVTM and CDR2 ANQGSEA. The length of the CDR3 is 15 residues. The CDR3 reads CSVESPTGLTYEQYF. In DNA form, the CDR3 reads TGCAGCGTTGAGAGCCCGACAGGACTTACCTACGAGCAGTACTTC.

This clonotype was detected only a few times. The chain links TRBV6-5 to TRBJ2-7; D might be TRBD1 (6 bases). Germline V gene lookup returns CDR1 MNHEY and CDR2 SVGAGI. Trimming pared 10 bases from V and 0 bases from J, leaving 13 bases between. The CDR3 runs to 13 residues. The CDR3 nucleotides are TGTGCCAACCGGCCGGACAGCTCCTACGAGCAGTACTTC. Its protein product is CANRPDSSYEQYF.

The rearrangement links TRBV28 to TRBJ2-2; TRBD1 is a possible D gene (6 bases). There are 16 residues in the CDR3. Germline CDR1 reads MDHEN; CDR2 reads SYDVKM. The V and J ends lost 4 bases and 1 base respectively, with 13 bases between them. The CDR3 sequence is CASSSYRDENTGELFF. The CDR3 coding sequence is TGTGCCAGCAGTTCCTACAGGGATGAGAACACCGGGGAGCTGTTTTTT.

The chain has TRBV4-1 and TRBJ2-1, with 8 bases lining up with TRBD2. V dropped 3 bases and J dropped 2; count of bases not matched to a gene: 9. The CDR3 totals 17 residues. The germline gives CDR1 MGHRA, CDR2 YSYEKL. The CDR3 nucleotides are TGCGCCAGCAGCCAGACTAGCGCCGGAGCCCCCTACAATGAGCAGTTCTTC. This sequence encodes CASSQTSAGAPYNEQFF.

This clonotype was detected only a few times. The V gene is TRBV7-6, the J gene TRBJ1-5; D is ambiguous. The length of the CDR3 is 14 residues. The germline V gene encodes CDR1 SGHVS and CDR2 FNYEAQ. Deletions cut 1 base from V and 7 bases from J, with 11 bases between. CDR3 sequence: CASSLGGVRQPQHF. CDR3 in DNA: TGTGCCAGCAGCTTAGGCGGTGTCCGGCAGCCCCAGCATTTT.

CDR3 DNA: TGTGCCACCGTGGATATACCGGGACAGGGCGATCAGCCCCAGCATTTT. This gives the protein CATVDIPGQGDQPQHF. The gene calls are TRBV6-2 or TRBV6-3 and TRBJ1-5; 9 bases map to TRBD1. The V and J ends lost 10 bases and 5 bases, in that order; junction bases with no gene match: 15. This CDR3 has 16 residues. Germline V CDR1 and CDR2: MNHEY, SVGEGT.

Ten or more counts support this clonotype. The J gene is TRBJ1-3, the V gene TRBV7-2; D is undetermined. There are 14 residues in the CDR3. The V end lost 4 bases, the J end lost 1 base, and 8 bases lay between the germline ends. CDR1 and CDR2 (germline): SGHTA, FQGNSA. CDR3 bases: TGTGCCAGCAGCTCACGGGGATCTGGAAACACCATATATTTT. As protein: CASSSRGSGNTIYF.

This clonotype was seen a handful of times. The gene calls are TRBV10-3 and TRBJ2-3, with 15 bases fitting TRBD2. The CDR3 sequence is 20 residues long. Per the germline V gene, CDR1 is ENHRY and CDR2 is SYGVKD. Trimming at V came to 2 bases and at J to 0 bases, leaving 9 bases not matched to a gene. Here the CDR3 reads CAISESYGTSGGLSTDTQYF. The CDR3 DNA follows: TGTGCCATCAGTGAGAGTTACGGGACTAGCGGGGGGCTTAGCACAGATACGCAGTATTTT.

This clonotype turned up a few times. The chain joins TRBV11-2 to TRBJ2-7; 8 nucleotides align to TRBD1. Trimming cost V 4 bases and J 3 bases; bases outside gene matches: 5. The CDR3 loop spans 14 amino acids. The germline CDR1 and CDR2 sequences are SGHAT and FQNNGV. CDR3 protein: CASSSRQGSYEQYF. The CDR3 DNA reads as TGTGCCAGCAGCTCTAGACAGGGGAGCTACGAGCAGTACTTC.

As DNA, the CDR3 is TGCGCCAGCAGCCCAGGGGGACAGGGGTATGAAAAACTGTTTTTT. This encodes CASSPGGQGYEKLFF. J is TRBJ1-4 and V is TRBV4-3, with 10 bases identical to TRBD1. V shed 4 bases, J shed 6 bases, and the junction held 5 bases outside the gene matches. CDR3 size: 15 residues. Per germline, CDR1 LGHNA and CDR2 YSLEER.

This clonotype has only a few counts. The rearrangement joins TRBV7-8 to TRBJ1-3; D is unclear. V was shortened by 4 bases and J by 5 bases, with 12 bases between the two germline ends. CDR1 SGHVS and CDR2 FQNEAQ come from the germline V gene. CDR3 size: 14 residues. Written as DNA, the CDR3 is TGTGCCAGCAGCTCTTACCACGAACGAAACACCATATATTTT. Encoded protein: CASSSYHERNTIYF.

The chain employs TRBV28 and TRBJ1-5; 7 nucleotides match TRBD1. The CDR3 has 16 amino acids. Germline lookup yields CDR1 MDHEN and CDR2 SYDVKM. Here the CDR3 DNA reads TGTGCGGGGAAAAAGGGACAGACCGGGATCAATCAGCCCCAGCATTTT. Its protein product is CAGKKGQTGINQPQHF.

The table lists this clonotype with a few counts. J is TRBJ1-2 and V is TRBV7-9; D gene uncertain. The V gene's germline CDR1 is SEHNR and CDR2 FQNEAQ (reference sequence). The CDR3 covers 13 residues. Trimming took off 11 bases at V and 4 bases at J, with 17 bases between the two ends. The DNA for the CDR3 is TGTGCCGGATCGAGGCCGGCCCGCTATGGCTACACCTTC. Translation: CAGSRPARYGYTF.

At least ten counts were recorded for this clonotype. V is TRBV7-2 and J is TRBJ2-3, with TRBD2 identical over 8 bases. The V segment lost 1 base and the J segment 5 bases; nucleotides outside the gene matches: 8. The CDR3 has 16 residues. Germline CDR1 is SGHTA and CDR2 is FQGNSA. CDR3 sequence (DNA): TGTGCCAGCAGCTTAGATCGCCGGGGGGGCGAAGATACGCAGTATTTT. Protein: CASSLDRRGGEDTQYF.

V gene TRBV5-5 combines with J gene TRBJ1-2; no clear D. The CDR3 contains 14 residues. Germline CDR1 is SGHKS and CDR2 is YYEKEE (reference sequence). With 4 bases removed from V and 7 bases from J, the gap between germline ends came to 17 bases. Written as DNA, the CDR3 is TGTGCCAGCAGCGCGGGATCGCCGGCGGGTGGCTACACCTTC. Its translation is CASSAGSPAGGYTF.

CDR3 loop: CASSYGQGSYEQYF. CDR3 coding DNA: TGTGCCAGCAGCTATGGACAGGGCTCCTACGAGCAGTACTTC. This chain connects TRBV7-6 to TRBJ2-7; 8 nucleotides match TRBD1. The CDR3 has 14 amino acids. Germline CDR1 and CDR2: SGHVS and FNYEAQ. After removal of 4 bases from V and 0 bases from J, the junction contained 2 bases not matched to a gene.

This clonotype showed up many times. V is TRBV7-2 and J is TRBJ1-1; tentatively, D is TRBD1 (6 bases). V gave up 3 bases and J gave up 5 bases, with 22 bases separating them. CDR1 is SGHTA and CDR2 is FQGNSA in the germline V gene. The length of the CDR3 is 17 residues. Here the CDR3 reads CASSLKQGETGQTEAFF. The DNA for the CDR3 is TGTGCCAGCAGCTTGAAACAAGGGGAAACAGGGCAAACTGAAGCTTTCTTT.

This clonotype was picked up a small number of times. One end of the junction varies from germline; a read error may be responsible. The chain recombines TRBV4-1 with TRBJ1-5, with unresolved D. Germline-derived CDR1 and CDR2 are MGHRA and YSYEKL. This CDR3 is built from 14 residues. CDR3 sequence: CASSQVGGNQPQHF. The DNA of the CDR3 is TGTGCCAGCAGCCAAGTCGGGGGCAATCAGCCCCAGCATTTT.

V and J are TRBV27 and TRBJ2-2; D gene ambiguous. CDR3 length: 14 residues. Germline CDR1 reads MNHEY; CDR2 reads SMNVEV (reference sequence). The V end was cut by 3 bases, the J end by 4 bases, with 9 bases between. DNA of the CDR3: TGTGCCAGCAGTTTCAGGACGTTCACCGGGGAGCTGTTTTTT. Translated, it gives CASSFRTFTGELFF.

This clonotype has a count of ten or more. The V call is TRBV7-2, the J call TRBJ2-7; D remains unclear. V was cut by 5 bases and J by 0 bases, with 20 bases left in between. This CDR3 region has 17 residues. Germline CDR1 and CDR2: SGHTA and FQGNSA. Here the CDR3 DNA reads TGTGCCAGCAGCCCATCCTCCGTCCAGACGAGCTCCTACGAGCAGTACTTC. The encoded protein is CASSPSSVQTSSYEQYF.

This clonotype was seen ten or more times. The gene calls are TRBV7-9 and TRBJ1-5, with D possibly TRBD1 on 5 matching bases. This CDR3 comprises 14 residues. Germline values: CDR1 SEHNR, CDR2 FQNEAQ (reference sequence). V was cut by 6 bases and J by 0 bases, with 9 bases left in between. CDR3 region: CASSPDSSNQPQHF. CDR3 DNA: TGTGCCAGCAGTCCCGACAGTAGCAATCAGCCCCAGCATTTT.

This clonotype was detected many times. The genes are TRBV6-1 and TRBJ1-2; tentative D call: TRBD1 (6 bases). V dropped 8 bases and J dropped 8 bases, with 18 bases sitting between them. Germline assignment: CDR1 MNHNS and CDR2 SASEGT. The CDR3 totals 13 residues. In nucleotides, the CDR3 is TGTGCCAGCGTGACCGGGACATCGGAAGGCTACACCTTC. It is translated as CASVTGTSEGYTF.

This clonotype appeared a few times. CDR3 region: CASSPTRTVMNTEAFF. In nucleotides, the CDR3 is TGTGCCAGCAGCCCGACCCGGACAGTCATGAACACTGAAGCTTTCTTT. The chain employs TRBV14 and TRBJ1-1, with D possibly matching TRBD1 (6 bases). With 4 bases removed from V and 0 bases from J, the gap between germline ends came to 15 bases. The CDR3 extends over 16 amino acids. In germline, CDR1 is SGHDN, CDR2 FVKESK. Filled out from reference TRBV14 and TRBJ1-1, the complete variable domain reads EAGVTQFPSHSVIEKGQTVTLRCDPISGHDNLYWYRRVMGKEIKFLLHFVKESKQDESGMPNNRFLAERTGGTYSTLKVQPAELEDSGVYFCASSPTRTVMNTEAFFGQGTRLTVV.

This clonotype has only one observation. J is TRBJ1-2 and V is TRBV20-1; 7 bases map to TRBD1. V dropped 5 bases and J dropped 3; count of bases not matched to a gene: 21. The CDR3 covers 18 residues. CDR1 and CDR2 (germline): DFQATT, SNEGSKA (reference sequence). The CDR3 loop is CSALRTPEQGPTDYGYTF. CDR3 DNA: TGCAGTGCTTTGAGAACTCCGGAACAGGGGCCCACTGACTATGGCTACACCTTC.

V is TRBV10-3 and J is TRBJ2-7, with D unresolved. Germline V CDR1 and CDR2: ENHRY, SYGVKD. CDR3 length: 12 amino acids. V was pared by 10 bases and J by 4 bases, with 14 bases between. The DNA for the CDR3 is TGTGCCACCAGCCCTGACGGGTACGAGCAGTACTTC. Amino acid sequence: CATSPDGYEQYF.

V gene TRBV6-2 or TRBV6-3 combines with J gene TRBJ2-5; D remains ambiguous. The germline CDR1 and CDR2 sequences are MNHEY and SVGEGT. V was pared by 5 bases and J by 5 bases, with 9 bases between. The CDR3 is 12 residues long. The CDR3 sequence: CASSQEWETQYF. CDR3 in DNA: TGTGCCAGCAGTCAGGAGTGGGAGACCCAGTACTTC.